A single T cell receptor (beta chain) is shown here with its context. Its antigen target is currently unknown. The record has no base qualities; no much larger clone is one base away. TCR beta libraries were generated from genomic DNA with the immunoSEQ kit, following the manufacturer's recommendations. Library preparation used a first multiplex PCR with proprietary primers, then a second PCR adding unique barcodes, with bead cleanups after each round. A positive control reaction and a negative control reaction, both provided in the kit, were run with every batch of samples. The final libraries were assessed on an Agilent 4200 TapeStation D1000 ScreenTape, pooled by volume, and quantified by qPCR. An Illumina NextSeq500 fitted with a MidOutput 150-cycle cartridge performed the sequencing, running 156 Read1 cycles and 15 Index1 cycles with the kit's custom primers. The pooled library was loaded at 0.75 to 1 pM with a 20% PhiX control spike-in. The authors processed their data as follows. Vendor-processed data were analyzed in R, with a clonotype defined as all T cells sharing the same CDR3 nucleotide sequence. In the clone abundance analyses, frequencies in each sample were normalized to that sample's 10,000 most abundant clones. Public T cell clones, averaging fewer than five per sample, were removed before analysis. Tumor-enriched and baseline blood-enriched clonotypes were defined by at least a 32-fold difference in abundance between compartments. Clonotypes expanded or contracted between blood time points were identified with a beta-binomial differential abundance model. Tumor-blood repertoire similarity was measured with the Baroni-Urbani and Buser coefficient, and group comparisons used two-tailed Wilcoxon tests in R. TCRdb provides this immuneACCESS table in a form limited to in-frame rearrangements. Some clones are lacking; in checked studies, under half of them reflect an unresolved V gene, and why the rest are absent is not known. The DNA gave D and trimming, while V, J and clone size come from that table. This sample gives roughly 130,000 clones in total; more than 75% of them show up just once. The ten largest clonotypes hold almost 6% of the sample.

This specimen belongs to a study of radiation and T cells in renal cell carcinoma (dated by TCRdb to the early 2020s). About the full investigation: Samples came from a clinical trial, in which primary renal cell carcinomas received 15 Gy stereotactic body radiation therapy followed by nephrectomy 4 weeks later. In total, almost 55 samples, comprising around 25 tumors and 27 peripheral blood samples, were subjected to TCR beta sequencing. Across all 53 samples, around 4,000,000 unique CDR3 nucleotide sequences encoding approximately 3,000,000 unique CDR3 amino acid sequences were identified. The full study reports these points: Effects of radiation dose or scheduling on the TCR repertoire could not be addressed with the single-armed trial design. Because pretreatment tumor biopsies were not available, the baseline intratumoral presence of clonotypes could not be determined. An increase in top tumor clonotypes in blood was observed from baseline to 2 weeks post-radiation, followed by contraction by 4 weeks, which was taken to suggest transient expansion of tumor-resident clones. Blood repertoire dynamics were not followed beyond 4 weeks after treatment.

The sample's time point label, in plain terms: blood 2 weeks post-SBRT. The treatment or condition label of this sample denotes: 15 Gy SBRT to primary tumor, nephrectomy 4 weeks later. To track tumor-enriched clonotypes, serial peripheral blood was sampled from radiation-treated patients at baseline and at 2 weeks and 4 weeks after SBRT. Every patient's renal cell carcinoma showed clear cell pathology. Genomic DNA for TCR sequencing was prepared using the QIAamp DNA Blood Mini Kit (Qiagen). Only samples passing all quality control checks were included in the analyses. This clonotype originated in a woman aged 70-85 years with renal cell carcinoma. Sample: blood, taken from a patient whose treatment included radiotherapy and nephrectomy.

The CDR3 protein sequence reads: CAISARSEQYF. The DNA sequence reads TGTGCCATCTCAGCTAGGAGCGAGCAGTACTTC. The chain couples TRBV6-6 to TRBJ2-7; confidence is insufficient to name the D gene. The germline V gene (reference sequence) specifies MNHNY as CDR1 and SVGAGI as CDR2. Between the V and J ends, shortened by 10 bases and 6 bases respectively, the junction contains 13 bases. From cysteine to phenylalanine, the CDR3 is 11 amino acids long. CDR3 DNA is the only sequence kept; it has 33 bases, read in frame from the first base.